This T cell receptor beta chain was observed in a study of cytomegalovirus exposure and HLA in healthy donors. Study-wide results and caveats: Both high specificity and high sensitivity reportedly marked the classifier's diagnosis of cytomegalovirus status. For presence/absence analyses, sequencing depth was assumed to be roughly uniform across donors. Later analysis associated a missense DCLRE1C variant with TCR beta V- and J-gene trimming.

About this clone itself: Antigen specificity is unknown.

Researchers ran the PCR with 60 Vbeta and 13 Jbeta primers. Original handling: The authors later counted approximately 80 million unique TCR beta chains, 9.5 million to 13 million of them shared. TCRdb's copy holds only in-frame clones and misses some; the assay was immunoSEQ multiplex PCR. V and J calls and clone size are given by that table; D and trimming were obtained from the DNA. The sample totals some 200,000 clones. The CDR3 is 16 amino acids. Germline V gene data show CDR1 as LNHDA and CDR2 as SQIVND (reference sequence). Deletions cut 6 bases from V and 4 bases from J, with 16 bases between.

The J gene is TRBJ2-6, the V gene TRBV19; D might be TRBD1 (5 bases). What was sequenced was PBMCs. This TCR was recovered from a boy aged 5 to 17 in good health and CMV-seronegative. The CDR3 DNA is TGTGCCAGTAGCGGACACTCTAGTGGAGGGGCCAACGTCCTGACTTTC. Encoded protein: CASSGHSSGGANVLTF.